This is a list of T cell receptor beta chains from one sample in a study of cytomegalovirus exposure and HLA in healthy donors. The table came from immunoSEQ multiplex PCR; TCRdb's copy has only in-frame clones and leaves some out. The sample gives roughly 56,000 clones, over 90% of which show up once; over 2% is in the top ten. Source material: PBMCs. The receptors were gathered from a man aged 18 to 29 in good health and CMV-seronegative. Both conserved end residues are part of each CDR3. The D gene is left open where the match is weak. Clone size is not always given. Where it is, it says once, few, many or a class for expanded clones.

j_call	d_call	clone_size	v_call	cdr3_aa	cdr3_nt
TRBJ2-7	-	-	TRBV4-3	CASSQEVARNEQYF	TGCGCCAGCAGCCAAGAGGTAGCCCGAAACGAGCAGTACTTC
TRBJ2-2	TRBD1	once	TRBV30	CAWRDRVTGELFF	TGTGCCTGGAGGGACAGGGTCACCGGGGAGCTGTTTTTT
TRBJ2-7	TRBD1	-	TRBV28	CASSKPTGGSYEQYF	TGTGCCAGCAGCAAACCAACAGGGGGTTCCTACGAGCAGTACTTC
TRBJ1-2	TRBD1	-	TRBV6-1	CASSLQGARGYTF	TGTGCCAGCAGTTTACAGGGGGCGCGTGGCTACACCTTC
TRBJ1-2	TRBD1	-	TRBV6-5	CASSFYPGTGEKGYTF	TGTGCCAGCAGTTTTTATCCCGGGACAGGGGAGAAAGGCTACACCTTC
TRBJ2-5	TRBD2	-	TRBV19	CASSIMLAGLETQYF	TGTGCCAGTAGTATAATGCTAGCGGGATTAGAGACCCAGTACTTC
TRBJ1-2	TRBD1	-	TRBV7-2	CASSLEPGQTNYGYTF	TGTGCCAGCAGCTTAGAACCGGGACAGACTAACTATGGCTACACCTTC
TRBJ1-1	-	once	TRBV4-3	CASSQVAVGQLNTEAFF	TGCGCCAGCAGCCAAGTGGCAGTGGGACAACTGAACACTGAAGCTTTCTTT
TRBJ2-1	TRBD1	-	TRBV7-9	CASSPEPGQPSYNEQFF	TGTGCCAGCAGCCCGGAACCGGGACAGCCCTCCTACAATGAGCAGTTCTTC
TRBJ2-3	-	-	TRBV2	CASRDSPDTQYF	TGTGCCAGCAGGGACAGCCCAGATACGCAGTATTTT
TRBJ2-2	-	once	TRBV19	CASSKPSNTGELFF	TGTGCCAGTAGTAAGCCCTCGAACACCGGGGAGCTGTTTTTT
TRBJ1-3	-	-	TRBV7-2	CASSLESGGAGNTIYF	TGTGCCAGCAGCTTAGAATCAGGAGGGGCTGGAAACACCATATATTTT
TRBJ2-1	TRBD2	-	TRBV4-2	CASSHGRGSGAYNEQFF	TGTGCCAGCAGCCATGGGCGGGGTAGCGGGGCTTACAATGAGCAGTTCTTC
TRBJ2-2	TRBD2	-	TRBV30	CAWTRLAGGTGELFF	TGTGCCTGGACAAGACTAGCGGGAGGGACCGGGGAGCTGTTTTTT
TRBJ1-1	-	-	TRBV6-6	CASTLPRTGKNTEAFF	TGTGCCAGCACCCTTCCTCGGACGGGGAAGAACACTGAAGCTTTCTTT
TRBJ2-7	-	-	TRBV30	CAWSDAGLNEQYF	TGTGCCTGGAGTGATGCGGGACTTAACGAGCAGTACTTC
TRBJ1-2	-	-	TRBV18	CASSPLRNRAVVDYGYTF	TGTGCCAGCTCACCACTGAGGAACAGGGCAGTTGTAGACTATGGCTACACCTTC
TRBJ2-7	-	-	TRBV7-8	CASSGSRTETYEQYF	TGTGCCAGCAGCGGGAGCCGGACGGAGACCTACGAGCAGTACTTC
TRBJ1-3	-	-	TRBV23-1	CASSQSSRAGNTIYF	TGCGCCAGCAGTCAATCGTCCAGGGCTGGAAACACCATATATTTT
TRBJ1-1	TRBD1	-	TRBV28	CASSLITPDRGNTEAFF	TGTGCCAGCAGTTTAATAACCCCGGACAGGGGGAACACTGAAGCTTTCTTT
TRBJ1-2	-	-	TRBV28	CASSFGAYGYTF	TGTGCCAGCAGTTTTGGGGCCTATGGCTACACCTTC
TRBJ2-1	-	-	TRBV5-1	CASRAGSYNEQFF	TGCGCCAGCAGGGCGGGGTCCTACAATGAGCAGTTCTTC
TRBJ2-1	TRBD2	-	TRBV5-5	CASSFPGTSGHNEQFF	TGTGCCAGCAGCTTTCCCGGGACTAGCGGACACAATGAGCAGTTCTTC
TRBJ2-7	TRBD2	-	TRBV2	CASSEDPAGVRGEQYF	TGTGCCAGCAGTGAAGATCCAGCGGGAGTGCGTGGAGAGCAGTACTTC
TRBJ1-5	TRBD1	-	TRBV6-1	CASSAPKDRTRVSNQPQHF	TGTGCCAGCAGTGCGCCAAAGGACAGGACCCGTGTTAGCAATCAGCCCCAGCATTTT
TRBJ2-7	-	-	TRBV6-5	CASTNSGYEQYF	TGTGCCAGCACCAACTCGGGGTACGAGCAGTACTTC
TRBJ2-1	TRBD2	once	TRBV29-1	CSGSGTRKQFF	TGCAGCGGTTCCGGGACTAGAAAGCAGTTCTTC
TRBJ2-2	TRBD2	-	TRBV4-1	CASSQGSPGLAGRLTGELFF	TGCGCCAGCAGCCAAGGGTCACCGGGACTAGCGGGACGGCTTACCGGGGAGCTGTTTTTT
TRBJ1-5	-	-	TRBV18	CASSPGEGQPQHF	TGTGCCAGCTCACCCGGGGAAGGTCAGCCCCAGCATTTT
TRBJ1-1	TRBD1	once	TRBV4-2	CASSQDPGQGNTEAFF	TGTGCCAGCAGCCAAGACCCAGGACAGGGCAACACTGAAGCTTTCTTT
TRBJ1-2	-	-	TRBV2	CASSQALGISYGYTF	TGTGCCAGCAGTCAGGCTCTCGGAATCTCCTATGGCTACACCTTC
TRBJ2-3	-	-	TRBV5-6	CASSLDGSTDTQYF	TGTGCCAGCAGCTTGGACGGTAGCACAGATACGCAGTATTTT
TRBJ2-7	-	-	TRBV30	CAWSGAVGYEQYF	TGTGCCTGGAGCGGAGCGGTCGGCTACGAGCAGTACTTC
TRBJ1-2	-	-	TRBV28	CASSLRGGGYGYTF	TGTGCCAGCAGTTTACGGGGGGGCGGCTATGGCTACACCTTC
TRBJ2-2	TRBD1	-	TRBV15	CATSRDQGVTGELFF	TGTGCCACCAGCAGAGATCAGGGGGTCACCGGGGAGCTGTTTTTT